The sequence of this T cell receptor (beta chain) was determined in a study of cytomegalovirus exposure and HLA in healthy donors. There are 14 residues in the CDR3. The germline V and J ends were trimmed by 8 bases and 8 bases, with 18 bases remaining between them. CDR1 is SNHLY and CDR2 is FYNNEI in the germline V gene. In the case of this clone: Other DNA variants within this sample encode the same CDR3.

While unrecorded immune exposures were likely, the donors were nominally healthy when sampled. PCR employed 60 Vbeta and 13 Jbeta primers. TCRdb's copy holds only in-frame clones and misses some; the assay was immunoSEQ multiplex PCR. The sample carries around 120,000 clones, roughly 63% recorded once. The genes are TRBV2 and TRBJ1-4; D might be TRBD1 (5 bases). The receptor was derived from a man between 40 and 49 years old in good health and CMV-seropositive. The sequencing sample was made of PBMCs. This CDR3 reads CASFGTQGREKLFF. DNA of the CDR3: TGTGCCAGCTTCGGGACTCAGGGACGAGAAAAACTGTTTTTT. The full variable domain, completed using reference TRBV2 and TRBJ1-4, is EPEVTQTPSHQVTQMGQEVILRCVPISNHLYFYWYRQILGQKVEFLVSFYNNEISEKSEIFDDQFSVERPDGSNFTLKIRSTKLEDSAMYFCASFGTQGREKLFFGSGTQLSVL.